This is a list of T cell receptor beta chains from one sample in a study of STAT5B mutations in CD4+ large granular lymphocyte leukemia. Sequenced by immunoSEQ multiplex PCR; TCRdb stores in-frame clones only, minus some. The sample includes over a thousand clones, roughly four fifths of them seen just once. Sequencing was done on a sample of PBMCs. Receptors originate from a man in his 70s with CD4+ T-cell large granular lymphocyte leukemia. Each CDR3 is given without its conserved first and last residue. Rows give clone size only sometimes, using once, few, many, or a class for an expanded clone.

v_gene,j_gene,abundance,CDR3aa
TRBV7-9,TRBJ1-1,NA,ASRDGGLNTEAF
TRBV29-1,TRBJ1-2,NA,SVEWVQGARGYT
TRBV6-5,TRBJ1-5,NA,ASSKDRGFNQPQH
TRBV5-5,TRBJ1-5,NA,ASSHAQGGGPQH
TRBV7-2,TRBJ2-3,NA,ASSPTIGTSGTDTQY
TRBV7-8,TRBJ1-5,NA,ASSPAGTRNQPQH
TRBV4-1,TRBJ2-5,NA,ASSRGLAGGRETQY
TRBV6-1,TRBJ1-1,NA,ASFRQGWGTEAF
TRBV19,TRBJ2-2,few,ASSRGQGGFPGELF
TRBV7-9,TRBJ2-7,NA,ASSYVRGGPNEQY
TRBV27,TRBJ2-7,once,ASSQDPVYEQY
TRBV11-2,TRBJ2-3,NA,ASSLFGGADTQY
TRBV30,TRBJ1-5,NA,AWSYGDRGSNQPQH
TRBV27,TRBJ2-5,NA,ASSLSGLAVSPFQETQY
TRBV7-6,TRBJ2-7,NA,ASSLATGETYEQY
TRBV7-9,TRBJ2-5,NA,ASSRGGGGETQY
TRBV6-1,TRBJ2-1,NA,ASSEQGRGFYNEQF
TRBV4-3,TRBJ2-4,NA,ASSQVLFGTRYIQY
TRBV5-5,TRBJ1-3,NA,ASSFRTGGQTGNTIY
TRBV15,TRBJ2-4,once,ATSRPQGVAKNIQY
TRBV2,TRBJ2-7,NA,ASTSTPGGDEQY
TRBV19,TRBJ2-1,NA,ASSLAEVTYNEQF
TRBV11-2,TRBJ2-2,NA,ASSLDPAGPGELF
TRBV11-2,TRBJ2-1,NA,ASSLDRTALNEQF
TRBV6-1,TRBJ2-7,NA,ASRTLTGFYEQY
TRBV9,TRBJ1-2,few,ASSVEAGPTNYGYT
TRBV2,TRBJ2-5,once,ASSETGLGETQY
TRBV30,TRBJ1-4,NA,AWSSMLGGNEKLF
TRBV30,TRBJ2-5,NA,AWMRDNLGTQY
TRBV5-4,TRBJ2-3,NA,ASSERTSVTDTQY